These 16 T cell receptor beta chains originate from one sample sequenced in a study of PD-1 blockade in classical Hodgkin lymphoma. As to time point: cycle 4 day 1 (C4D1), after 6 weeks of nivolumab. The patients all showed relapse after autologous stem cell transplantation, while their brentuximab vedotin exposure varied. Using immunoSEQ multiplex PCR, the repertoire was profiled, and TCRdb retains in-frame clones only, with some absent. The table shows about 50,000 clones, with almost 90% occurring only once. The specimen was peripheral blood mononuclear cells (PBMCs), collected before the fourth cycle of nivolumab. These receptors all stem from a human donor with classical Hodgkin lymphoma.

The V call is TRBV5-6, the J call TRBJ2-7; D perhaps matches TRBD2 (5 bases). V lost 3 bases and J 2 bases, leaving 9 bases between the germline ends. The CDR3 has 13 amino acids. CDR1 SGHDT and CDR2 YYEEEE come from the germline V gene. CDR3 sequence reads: CASSSGTPYEQYF. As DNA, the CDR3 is TGTGCCAGCAGCTCGGGAACCCCCTACGAGCAGTACTTC. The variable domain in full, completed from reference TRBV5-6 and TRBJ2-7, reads DAGVTQSPTHLIKTRGQQVTLRCSPKSGHDTVSWYQQALGQGPQFIFQYYEEEERQRGNFPDRFSGHQFPNYSSELNVNALLLGDSALYLCASSSGTPYEQYFGPGTRLTVT.

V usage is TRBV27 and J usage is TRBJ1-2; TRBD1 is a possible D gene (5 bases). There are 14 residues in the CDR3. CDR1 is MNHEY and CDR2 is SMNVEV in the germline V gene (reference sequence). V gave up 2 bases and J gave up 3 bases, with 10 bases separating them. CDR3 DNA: TGTGCCAGCAGTTTACGGGGGTCGGACTATGGCTACACCTTC. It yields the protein CASSLRGSDYGYTF.

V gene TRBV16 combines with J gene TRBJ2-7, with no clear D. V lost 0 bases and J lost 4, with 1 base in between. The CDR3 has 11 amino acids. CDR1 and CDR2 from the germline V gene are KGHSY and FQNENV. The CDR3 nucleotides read TGTGCCAGCAGCCAATCTTACGAGCAGTACTTC. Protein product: CASSQSYEQYF.

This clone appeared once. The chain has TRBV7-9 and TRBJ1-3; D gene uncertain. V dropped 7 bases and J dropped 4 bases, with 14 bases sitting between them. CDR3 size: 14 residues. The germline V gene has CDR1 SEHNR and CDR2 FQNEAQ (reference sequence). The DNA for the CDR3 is TGTGCCAGCATTCCTCACTTAGAGGGAAACACCATATATTTT. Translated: CASIPHLEGNTIYF. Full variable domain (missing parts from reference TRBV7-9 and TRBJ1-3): DTGVSQNPRHKITKRGQNVTFRCDPISEHNRLYWYRQTLGQGPEFLTYFQNEAQLEKSRLLSDRFSAERPKGSFSTLEIQRTEQGDSAMYLCASIPHLEGNTIYFGEGSWLTVV.

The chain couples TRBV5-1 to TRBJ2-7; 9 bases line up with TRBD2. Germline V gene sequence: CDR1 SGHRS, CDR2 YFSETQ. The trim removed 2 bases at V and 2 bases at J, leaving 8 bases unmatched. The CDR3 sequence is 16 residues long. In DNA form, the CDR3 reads TGCGCCAGCAGCTTCCGGACTAGCGTTCCGGCCTACGAGCAGTACTTC. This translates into CASSFRTSVPAYEQYF.

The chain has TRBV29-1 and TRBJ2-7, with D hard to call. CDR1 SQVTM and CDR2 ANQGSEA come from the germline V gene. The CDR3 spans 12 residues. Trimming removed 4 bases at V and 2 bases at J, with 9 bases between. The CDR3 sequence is CSVGKVTYEQYF. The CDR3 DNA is TGCAGCGTTGGTAAAGTAACCTACGAGCAGTACTTC.

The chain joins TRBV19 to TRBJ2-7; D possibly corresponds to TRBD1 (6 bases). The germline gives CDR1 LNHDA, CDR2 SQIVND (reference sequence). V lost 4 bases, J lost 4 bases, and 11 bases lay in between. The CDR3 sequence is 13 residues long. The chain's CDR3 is CASSTQGWYEQYF. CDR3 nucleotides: TGTGCCAGTAGTACGCAGGGGTGGTACGAGCAGTACTTC.

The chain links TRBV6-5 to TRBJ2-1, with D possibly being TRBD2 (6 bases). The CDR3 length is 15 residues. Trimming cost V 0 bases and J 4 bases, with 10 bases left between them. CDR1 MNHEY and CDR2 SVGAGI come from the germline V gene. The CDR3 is CASSYSPGGYNEQFF. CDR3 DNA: TGTGCCAGCAGTTACTCTCCCGGGGGTTACAATGAGCAGTTCTTC.

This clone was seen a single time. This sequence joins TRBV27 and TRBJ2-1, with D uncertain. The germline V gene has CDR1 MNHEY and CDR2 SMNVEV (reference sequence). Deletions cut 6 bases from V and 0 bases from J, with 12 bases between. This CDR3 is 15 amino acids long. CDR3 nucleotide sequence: TGTGCCAGCAGATACTCGCCCGGCTCCTACAATGAGCAGTTCTTC. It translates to CASRYSPGSYNEQFF.

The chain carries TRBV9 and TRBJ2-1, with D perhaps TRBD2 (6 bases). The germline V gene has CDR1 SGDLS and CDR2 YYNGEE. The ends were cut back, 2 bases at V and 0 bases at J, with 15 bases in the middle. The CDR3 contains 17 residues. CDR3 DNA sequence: TGTGCCAGCAGCGTCCGGGCGGCGGGGAGCTCCTACAATGAGCAGTTCTTC. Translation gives CASSVRAAGSSYNEQFF.

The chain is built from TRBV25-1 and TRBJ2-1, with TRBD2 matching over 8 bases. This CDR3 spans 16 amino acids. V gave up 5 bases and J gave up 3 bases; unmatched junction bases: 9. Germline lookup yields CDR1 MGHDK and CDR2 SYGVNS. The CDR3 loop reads CASSPSSGRVYNEQFF. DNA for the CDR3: TGTGCCAGCAGTCCTTCGAGCGGGAGAGTCTACAATGAGCAGTTCTTC.

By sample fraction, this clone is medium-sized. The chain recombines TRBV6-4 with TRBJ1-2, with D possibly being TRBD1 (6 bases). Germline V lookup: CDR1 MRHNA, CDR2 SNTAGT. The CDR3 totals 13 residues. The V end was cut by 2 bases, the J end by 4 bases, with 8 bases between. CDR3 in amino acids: CASSDGGSYGYTF. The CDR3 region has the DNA TGTGCCAGCAGTGACGGGGGCAGCTATGGCTACACCTTC.

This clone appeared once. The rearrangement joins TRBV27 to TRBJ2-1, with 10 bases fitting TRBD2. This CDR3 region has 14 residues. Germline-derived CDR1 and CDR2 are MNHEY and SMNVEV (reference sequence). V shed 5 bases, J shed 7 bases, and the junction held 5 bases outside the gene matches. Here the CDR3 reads CASSPSGRGNEQFF. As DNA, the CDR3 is TGTGCCAGCAGTCCTAGCGGGAGAGGGAATGAGCAGTTCTTC.

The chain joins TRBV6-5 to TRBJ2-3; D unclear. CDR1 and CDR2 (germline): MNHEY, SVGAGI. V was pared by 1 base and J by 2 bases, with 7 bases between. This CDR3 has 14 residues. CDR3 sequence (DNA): TGTGCCAGCAGTTACTACAGACCCACAGATACGCAGTATTTT. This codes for CASSYYRPTDTQYF.

CDR3 loop: CASSLGRAPKNIQYF. The CDR3 DNA reads TGTGCCAGCAGCTTAGGAAGGGCTCCCAAAAACATTCAGTACTTC. The chain is built from TRBV11-2 and TRBJ2-4, with no clear D. There are 15 residues in the CDR3. Trimming took off 1 base at V and 2 bases at J, with 9 bases between the two ends. CDR1 and CDR2 (germline): SGHAT, FQNNGV.

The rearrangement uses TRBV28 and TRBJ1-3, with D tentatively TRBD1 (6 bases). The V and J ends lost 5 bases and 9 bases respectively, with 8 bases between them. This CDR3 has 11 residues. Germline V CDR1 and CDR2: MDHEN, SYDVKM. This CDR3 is CASSRGGTIYF. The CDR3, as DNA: TGTGCCAGCAGTCGAGGGGGCACCATATATTTT.